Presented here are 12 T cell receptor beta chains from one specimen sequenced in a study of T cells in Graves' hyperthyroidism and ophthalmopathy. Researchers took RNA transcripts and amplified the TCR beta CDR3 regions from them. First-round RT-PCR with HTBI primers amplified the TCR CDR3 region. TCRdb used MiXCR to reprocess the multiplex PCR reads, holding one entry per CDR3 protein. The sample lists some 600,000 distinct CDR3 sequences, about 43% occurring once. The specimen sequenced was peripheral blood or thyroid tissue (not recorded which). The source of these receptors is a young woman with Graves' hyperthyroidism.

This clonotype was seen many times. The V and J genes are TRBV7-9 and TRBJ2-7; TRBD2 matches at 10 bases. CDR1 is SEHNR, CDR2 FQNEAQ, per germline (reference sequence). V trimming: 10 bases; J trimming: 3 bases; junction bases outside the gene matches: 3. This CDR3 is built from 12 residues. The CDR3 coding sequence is TGTGCCACCCAGCGGGAGGGCTACGAGCAGTACTTC. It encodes CATQREGYEQYF.

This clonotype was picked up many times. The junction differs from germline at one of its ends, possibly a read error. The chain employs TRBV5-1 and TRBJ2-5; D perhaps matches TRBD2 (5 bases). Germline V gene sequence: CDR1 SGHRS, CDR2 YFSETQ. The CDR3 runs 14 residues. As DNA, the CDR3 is TGTGCCAGCAGCTTAGTCGGAGGCAAGGAGACCCAGTACTTC. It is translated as CASSLVGGKETQYF.

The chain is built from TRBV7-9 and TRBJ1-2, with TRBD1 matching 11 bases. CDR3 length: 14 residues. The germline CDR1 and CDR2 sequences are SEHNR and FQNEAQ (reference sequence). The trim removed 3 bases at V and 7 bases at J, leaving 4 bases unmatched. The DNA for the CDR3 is TGTGCCAGCAGCTTTGCCGGGACAGGGGGTGGCTACACCTTC. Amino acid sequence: CASSFAGTGGGYTF.

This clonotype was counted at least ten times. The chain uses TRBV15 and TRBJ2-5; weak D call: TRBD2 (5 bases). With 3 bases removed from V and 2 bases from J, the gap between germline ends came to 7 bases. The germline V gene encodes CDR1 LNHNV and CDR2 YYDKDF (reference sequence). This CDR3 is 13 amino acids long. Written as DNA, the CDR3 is TGTGCCACCAGCAGGCGAGGGCAAGAGACCCAGTACTTC. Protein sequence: CATSRRGQETQYF.

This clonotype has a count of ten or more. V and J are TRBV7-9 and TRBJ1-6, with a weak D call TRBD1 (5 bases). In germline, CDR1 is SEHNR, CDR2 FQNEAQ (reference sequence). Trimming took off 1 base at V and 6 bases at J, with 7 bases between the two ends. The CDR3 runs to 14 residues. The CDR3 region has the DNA TGTGCCAGCAGCTTAGAGGGGAGTAATTCACCCCTCCACTTT. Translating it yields CASSLEGSNSPLHF.

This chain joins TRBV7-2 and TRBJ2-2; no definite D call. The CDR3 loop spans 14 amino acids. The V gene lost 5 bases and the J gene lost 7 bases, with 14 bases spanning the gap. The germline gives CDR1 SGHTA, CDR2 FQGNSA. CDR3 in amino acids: CASSLSVGVGELFF. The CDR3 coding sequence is TGTGCCAGCAGCCTCAGTGTGGGCGTCGGGGAGCTGTTTTTT.

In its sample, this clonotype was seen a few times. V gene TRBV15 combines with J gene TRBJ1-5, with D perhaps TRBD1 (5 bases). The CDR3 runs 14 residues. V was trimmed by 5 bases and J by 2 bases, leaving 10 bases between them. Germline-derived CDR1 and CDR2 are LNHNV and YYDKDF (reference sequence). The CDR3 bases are TGTGCCACCAGCTCGACCAGGGGCAATCAGCCCCAGCATTTT. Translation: CATSSTRGNQPQHF.

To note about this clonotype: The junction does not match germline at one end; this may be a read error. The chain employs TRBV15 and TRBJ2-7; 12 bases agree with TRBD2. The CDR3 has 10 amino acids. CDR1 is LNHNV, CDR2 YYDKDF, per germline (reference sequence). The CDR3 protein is CATSLAGGGF. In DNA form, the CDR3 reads TGTGCCACCAGCCTAGCGGGAGGGGGCTTC. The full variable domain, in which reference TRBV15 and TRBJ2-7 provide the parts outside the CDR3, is DAMVIQNPRYQVTQFGKPVTLSCSQTLNHNVMYWYQQKSSQAPKLLFHYYDKDFNNEADTPDNFQSRRPNTSFCFLDIRSPGLGDTAMYLCATSLAGGGFGPGTRLTVT.

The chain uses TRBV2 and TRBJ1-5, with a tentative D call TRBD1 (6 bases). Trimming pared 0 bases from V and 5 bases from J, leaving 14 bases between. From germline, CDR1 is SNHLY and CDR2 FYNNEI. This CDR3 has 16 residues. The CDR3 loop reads CASSEARLTGYQPQHF. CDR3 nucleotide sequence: TGTGCCAGCAGTGAAGCGCGTTTAACAGGGTATCAGCCCCAGCATTTT.

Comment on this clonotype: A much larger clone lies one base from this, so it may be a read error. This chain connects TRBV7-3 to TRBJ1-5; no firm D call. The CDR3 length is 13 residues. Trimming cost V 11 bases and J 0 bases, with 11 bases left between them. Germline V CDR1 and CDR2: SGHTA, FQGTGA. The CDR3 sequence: CAGTPSSNQPQHF. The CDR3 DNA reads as TGTGCCGGCACCCCGAGTAGCAATCAGCCCCAGCATTTT.

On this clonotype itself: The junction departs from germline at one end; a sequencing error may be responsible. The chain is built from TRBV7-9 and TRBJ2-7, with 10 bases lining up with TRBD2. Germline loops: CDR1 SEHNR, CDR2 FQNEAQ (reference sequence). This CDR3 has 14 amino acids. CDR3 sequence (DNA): TGCGCCAGCAGCCAGAGGACTAGCGGCTACGAGCAGTACTTC. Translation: CASSQRTSGYEQYF.

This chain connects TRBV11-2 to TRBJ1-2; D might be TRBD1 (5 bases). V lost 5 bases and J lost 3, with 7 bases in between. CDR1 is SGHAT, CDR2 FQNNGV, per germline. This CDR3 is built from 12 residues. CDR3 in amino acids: CASSMTDYGYTF. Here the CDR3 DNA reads TGTGCCAGCAGCATGACAGACTATGGCTACACCTTC.